This T cell receptor beta chain was obtained from a study of T cells in Graves' hyperthyroidism and ophthalmopathy. Exclusion followed for patients with uncontrolled infection, other autoimmune disease, pregnancy or lactation. Trimming removed 2 bases at V and 6 bases at J, with 6 bases between. CDR3 length equals 12 residues. Per germline, CDR1 SGHAT and CDR2 FQNNGV. Researchers took RNA transcripts and amplified the TCR beta CDR3 regions from them. When the TCR CDR3 underwent first-round RT-PCR, the HTBI primer set was used. TCRdb called the multiplex PCR reads again in MiXCR, with one record for every CDR3 protein. The repertoire holds 370,000 or so distinct CDR3 sequences, with about 25% as singletons. Whole-study findings and limits: The blood repertoire included most of the expanded thyroid clonotypes above 0.001.

This clonotype came up a few times. Its antigen is unknown. Input material: blood. This clonotype was obtained from a man in his forties or fifties with Graves' hyperthyroidism. The V gene is TRBV11-2, the J gene TRBJ2-3; D not resolved. Written as DNA, the CDR3 is TGTGCCAGCAGCTTACTCCGGGATACGCAGTATTTT. It specifies CASSLLRDTQYF.